These T cell receptor beta chains were read from a single sample in a study of beta chain features in type 1 diabetes. The data were produced by immunoSEQ multiplex PCR, yet TCRdb's version contains in-frame clones alone and is incomplete. The sample shows roughly 500,000 clones, about 32% of them seen only once. Material: naive CD4+ T cells from blood. The receptors were gathered from a young man in good health. CDR3s include the opening cysteine and the closing phenylalanine or tryptophan. A D gene is named only where the DNA matches it firmly. For some rows the clone size is stated as once, few or many, or as a class when expanded; others skip it.

clone_size: NA; j_call: TRBJ2-7; v_call: TRBV7-2; d_call: NA; cdr3_nt: TGTGCCAGCAGCTTAGCCTCACAGGGATACGAGCAGTACTTC; cdr3_aa: CASSLASQGYEQYF
clone_size: NA; j_call: TRBJ1-1; v_call: TRBV6-5; d_call: TRBD1; cdr3_nt: TGTGCCAGCAGCCGACAGGGATTTCGGACTGAAGCTTTCTTT; cdr3_aa: CASSRQGFRTEAFF
clone_size: few; j_call: TRBJ1-1; v_call: TRBV20-1; d_call: NA; cdr3_nt: TGCAGTGCTAGAGACCACACTGAAGCTTTCTTT; cdr3_aa: CSARDHTEAFF
clone_size: NA; j_call: TRBJ1-4; v_call: TRBV30; d_call: NA; cdr3_nt: TGTGCCTGGAGTGTCAAAGGGGCGATTGAAAAACTGTTTTTT; cdr3_aa: CAWSVKGAIEKLFF
clone_size: few; j_call: TRBJ2-2; v_call: TRBV29-1; d_call: NA; cdr3_nt: TGCAGCGCCCTAGTAATCGACGTCACCGGGGAGCTGTTTTTT; cdr3_aa: CSALVIDVTGELFF
clone_size: NA; j_call: TRBJ1-5; v_call: TRBV30; d_call: NA; cdr3_nt: TGTGCCTGGAGTGTAGCGGACAATCAGCCCCAGCATTTT; cdr3_aa: CAWSVADNQPQHF
clone_size: NA; j_call: TRBJ2-3; v_call: TRBV20-1; d_call: NA; cdr3_nt: TGCAGTGCTAGAGATTGGGATACGCAGTATTTT; cdr3_aa: CSARDWDTQYF
clone_size: few; j_call: TRBJ2-7; v_call: TRBV7-2; d_call: NA; cdr3_nt: TGTGCCAGCAGCTTAGTATCCAGAACCTACGAGCAGTACTTC; cdr3_aa: CASSLVSRTYEQYF
clone_size: few; j_call: TRBJ2-7; v_call: TRBV6-1; d_call: TRBD2; cdr3_nt: TGTGCCAGCAGTGAAGCAGGGACTAGCGTCTACGAGCAGTACTTC; cdr3_aa: CASSEAGTSVYEQYF
clone_size: NA; j_call: TRBJ1-3; v_call: TRBV7-9; d_call: NA; cdr3_nt: TGTGCCAGCAGTCAAAGAGTGACAGATTATGGAAACACCATATATTTT; cdr3_aa: CASSQRVTDYGNTIYF
clone_size: NA; j_call: TRBJ2-7; v_call: TRBV30; d_call: NA; cdr3_nt: TGTGCCTGGAGTGTACCCAGGCTCCACGAGCAGTACTTC; cdr3_aa: CAWSVPRLHEQYF
clone_size: few; j_call: TRBJ2-7; v_call: TRBV2; d_call: NA; cdr3_nt: TGTGCCAGCAGGTTGACAGCCCCCTCTAACGAGCAGTACTTC; cdr3_aa: CASRLTAPSNEQYF